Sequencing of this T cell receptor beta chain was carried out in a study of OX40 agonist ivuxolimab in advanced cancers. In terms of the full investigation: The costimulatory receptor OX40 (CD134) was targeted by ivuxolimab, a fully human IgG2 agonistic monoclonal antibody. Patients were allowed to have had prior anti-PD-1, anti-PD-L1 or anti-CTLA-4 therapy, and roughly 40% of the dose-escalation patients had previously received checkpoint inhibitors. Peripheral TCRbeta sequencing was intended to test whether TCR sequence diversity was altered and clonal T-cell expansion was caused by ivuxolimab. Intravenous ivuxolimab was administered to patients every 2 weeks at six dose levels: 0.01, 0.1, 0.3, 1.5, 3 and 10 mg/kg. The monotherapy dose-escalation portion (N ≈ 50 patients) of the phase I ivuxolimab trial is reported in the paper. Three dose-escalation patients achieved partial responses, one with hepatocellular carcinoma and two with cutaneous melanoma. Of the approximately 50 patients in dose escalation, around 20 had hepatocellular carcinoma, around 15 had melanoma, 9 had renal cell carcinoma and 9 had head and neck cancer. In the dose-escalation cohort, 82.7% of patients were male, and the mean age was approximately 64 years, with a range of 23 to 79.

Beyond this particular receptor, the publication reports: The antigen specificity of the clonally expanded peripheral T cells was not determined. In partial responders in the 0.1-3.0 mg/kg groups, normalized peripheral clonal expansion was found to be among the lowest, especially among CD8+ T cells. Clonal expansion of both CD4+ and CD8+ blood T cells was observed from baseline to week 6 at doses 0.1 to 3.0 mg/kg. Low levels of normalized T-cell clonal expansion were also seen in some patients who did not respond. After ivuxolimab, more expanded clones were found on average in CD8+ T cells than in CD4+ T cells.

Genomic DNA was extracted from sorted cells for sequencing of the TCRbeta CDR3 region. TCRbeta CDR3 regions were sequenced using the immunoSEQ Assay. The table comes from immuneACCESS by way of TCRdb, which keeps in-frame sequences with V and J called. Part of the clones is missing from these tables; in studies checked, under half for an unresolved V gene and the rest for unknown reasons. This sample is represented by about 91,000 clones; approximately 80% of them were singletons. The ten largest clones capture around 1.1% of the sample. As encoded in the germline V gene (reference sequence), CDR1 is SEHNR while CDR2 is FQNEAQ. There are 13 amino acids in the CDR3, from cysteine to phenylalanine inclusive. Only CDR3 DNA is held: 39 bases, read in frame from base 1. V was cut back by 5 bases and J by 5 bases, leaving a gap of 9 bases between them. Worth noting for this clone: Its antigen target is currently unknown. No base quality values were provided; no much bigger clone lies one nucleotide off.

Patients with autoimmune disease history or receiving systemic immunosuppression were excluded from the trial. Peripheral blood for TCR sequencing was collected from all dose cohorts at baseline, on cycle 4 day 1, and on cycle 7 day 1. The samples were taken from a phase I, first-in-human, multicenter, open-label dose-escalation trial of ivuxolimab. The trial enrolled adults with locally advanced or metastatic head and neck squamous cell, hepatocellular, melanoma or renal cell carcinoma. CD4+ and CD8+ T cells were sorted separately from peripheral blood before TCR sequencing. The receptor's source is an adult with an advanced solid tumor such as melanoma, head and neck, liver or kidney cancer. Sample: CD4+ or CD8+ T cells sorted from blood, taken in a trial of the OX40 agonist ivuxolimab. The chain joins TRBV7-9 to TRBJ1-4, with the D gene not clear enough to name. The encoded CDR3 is CASSREENEKLFF. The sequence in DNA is TGTGCCAGCAGCCGAGAAGAGAATGAAAAACTGTTTTTT.